Listed below are T cell receptor beta chains from one sample, sequenced in a study of T cells in Graves' hyperthyroidism and ophthalmopathy. TCRdb fed the multiplex PCR reads into MiXCR, producing one record per CDR3 protein. This sample has roughly 840,000 distinct CDR3 sequences, with 38% found just once. Sequences were obtained from blood. These receptors were taken from a man between 18 and 35 years old with Graves' hyperthyroidism. Both conserved end residues are part of each CDR3. Each record gives: clone size, V gene, J gene, D gene, CDR3 DNA, CDR3 protein. The D gene is left open where the match is weak. Some rows have no size entry. The others give once, few or many, or a class for an expanded clone.

>once|TRBV9|TRBJ2-5|.
TGTGCCAGCAGCGTAGCTGTGGAGGGGACCCAGTACTTC
CASSVAVEGTQYF
>.|TRBV9|TRBJ1-2|.
TGTGCCAGCAGCGTAACAGGGATAGGAGGCTACACCTTC
CASSVTGIGGYTF
>.|TRBV7-3|TRBJ2-7|.
TGTGCCAGCAGAGACAGTCGATTCTCCTACGAGCAGTACTTC
CASRDSRFSYEQYF
>.|TRBV7-9|TRBJ1-2|.
TGTGCCAGCAGCCCGGACGTCGACTATGGCTACACCTTC
CASSPDVDYGYTF
>.|TRBV10-3|TRBJ1-5|TRBD1
TGTGCCAGCCGGGACAGGGGTTATAGCAATCAGCCCCAGCATTTT
CASRDRGYSNQPQHF
>.|TRBV9|TRBJ2-5|.
TGTGCCAGCAGCGAGGGGGGACTCCAAGAGACCCAGTACTTC
CASSEGGLQETQYF
>many|TRBV2|TRBJ1-2|.
TGTGCCAGCAGCTTCTTCGCCCCAAGGGGCTATGGCTACACCTTC
CASSFFAPRGYGYTF
>many|TRBV7-2|TRBJ1-1|.
TGTGCCAGCAGCTTAGATGCGGACGGTGAAGCTTTCTTT
CASSLDADGEAFF
>.|TRBV19|TRBJ2-7|TRBD1
TGTGCCAGTAGTGTGGACAGGGGGCGGTACGAGCAGTACTTC
CASSVDRGRYEQYF
>.|TRBV19|TRBJ2-2|TRBD1
TGTGCCAGTAGTATGGAAGGGGGCGGGACCGGGGAGCTGTTTTTT
CASSMEGGGTGELFF
>many|TRBV7-2|TRBJ2-7|.
TGTGCCAGCAGCTTCCAGGGAGGTACCTACGAGCAGTACTTC
CASSFQGGTYEQYF
>.|TRBV12-3/TRBV12-4|TRBJ1-1|TRBD1
TGTGCCAGCCTACCGGGGGGACAGGGGACTGAAGCTTTCTTT
CASLPGGQGTEAFF
>.|TRBV7-9|TRBJ1-2|TRBD1
TGTGCCAGCAGCCCCCCAATCGGACAGGCTGGAGGCTACACCTTC
CASSPPIGQAGGYTF
>many|TRBV9|TRBJ1-6|.
TGTGCCAGCAGCGCCCCCACGGGCTCACCCCTCCACTTT
CASSAPTGSPLHF
>.|TRBV2|TRBJ1-6|.
TGTGCCAGCACCCCGGAGACCTACGAGGGGCCGAATTCACCCCTCCACTTT
CASTPETYEGPNSPLHF